One sample yielded the 27 T cell receptor beta chains listed below, sequenced in a study of cytomegalovirus exposure and HLA in healthy donors. PCR primers comprised 60 Vbeta and 13 Jbeta primers. The protocol was immunoSEQ multiplex PCR, while the TCRdb copy is restricted to in-frame clones and leaves out a portion. The sample holds about 200,000 clones. Sequencing was done on a sample of PBMCs. Source of these receptors: a boy aged 10-17 years in good health and CMV-seronegative.

The chain combines TRBV4-1 with TRBJ2-5; 8 bases fit TRBD2. The germline V gene encodes CDR1 MGHRA and CDR2 YSYEKL. The CDR3 loop spans 14 amino acids. Losses at the gene ends were 0 bases for V and 5 bases for J; bases not matched to a gene: 2. The CDR3 here is CASSQEKRGETQYF. CDR3 in DNA: TGCGCCAGCAGCCAAGAGAAGCGGGGGGAGACCCAGTACTTC.

This rearrangement joins TRBV6-5 to TRBJ2-5, with TRBD2 matching 9 bases. The CDR3 sequence is 15 residues long. Germline V lookup: CDR1 MNHEY, CDR2 SVGAGI. J lost 5 bases, V lost 6 bases, and 10 bases had no gene match. CDR3 sequence reads: CASSRGGASGETQYF. The CDR3 DNA sequence: TGTGCCAGCAGCCGCGGGGGGGCGAGTGGGGAGACCCAGTACTTC.

The chain has TRBV29-1 and TRBJ2-5; 7 nucleotides match TRBD1. The last part of the DNA fits TRBJ2-7 better; the J call may be wrong. CDR3 length: 13 residues. The germline V gene has CDR1 SQVTM and CDR2 ANQGSEA. CDR3 DNA: TGCAGCGTTGTTTGGGACAGTTCCTACGAGCAGTACTTC. Translated: CSVVWDSSYEQYF.

The chain has TRBV5-6 and TRBJ1-1; tentatively, D is TRBD1 (5 bases). Trimming took off 3 bases at V and 1 base at J, with 10 bases between the two ends. The CDR3 totals 14 residues. The germline V gene has CDR1 SGHDT and CDR2 YYEEEE. DNA of the CDR3: TGTGCCAGCAGCTCAGGGAATTGGAACACTGAAGCTTTCTTT. This codes for CASSSGNWNTEAFF.

V gene TRBV13 combines with J gene TRBJ2-7, with D uncertain. Deletions cut 2 bases from V and 0 bases from J, with 11 bases between. The CDR3 length is 15 residues. Germline V gives CDR1 PRHDT, CDR2 FYEKMQ (reference sequence). DNA of the CDR3: TGTGCCAGCAGCTTATTAACTGCGAACTCCTACGAGCAGTACTTC. As protein: CASSLLTANSYEQYF.

The chain is built from TRBV27 and TRBJ1-1, with D uncertain. Germline assignment: CDR1 MNHEY and CDR2 SMNVEV (reference sequence). The V gene lost 2 bases and the J gene lost 3 bases, with 13 bases spanning the gap. This CDR3 has 15 residues. This chain's CDR3 is CASSLTLATDTEAFF. The CDR3 bases are TGTGCCAGCAGTTTAACCCTCGCCACAGACACTGAAGCTTTCTTT.

CDR3: CASSILGGAGYNEQFF. In DNA form, the CDR3 reads TGTGCCAGTAGTATTCTAGGCGGGGCGGGGTACAATGAGCAGTTCTTC. The genes are TRBV19 and TRBJ2-1; tentatively, D is TRBD2 (6 bases). This CDR3 contains 16 residues. The germline gives CDR1 LNHDA, CDR2 SQIVND (reference sequence). V lost 3 bases to trimming and J lost 4 bases, with 16 bases between them. Full variable domain (rest looked up from reference TRBV19 and TRBJ2-1): DGGITQSPKYLFRKEGQNVTLSCEQNLNHDAMYWYRQDPGQGLRLIYYSQIVNDFQKGDIAEGYSVSREKKESFPLTVTSAQKNPTAFYLCASSILGGAGYNEQFFGPGTRLTVL.

The chain links TRBV27 to TRBJ2-7; TRBD1 aligns across 12 bases. CDR1 and CDR2 (germline): MNHEY, SMNVEV (reference sequence). Trimming removed 4 bases from V and 6 bases from J; junction bases left unmatched: 10. This CDR3 has 16 residues. The CDR3 here is CASSSPYRDRGREQYF. DNA of the CDR3: TGTGCCAGCAGTTCTCCGTACCGGGACAGGGGGCGCGAGCAGTACTTC.

The chain carries TRBV19 and TRBJ1-6; 7 nucleotides line up with TRBD1. The V gene end was trimmed by 4 bases and the J gene end by 7 bases; junction bases not matched to a gene: 4. This CDR3 is 14 amino acids long. Germline assignment: CDR1 LNHDA and CDR2 SQIVND (reference sequence). The CDR3 is CASSTTGANSPLHF. The DNA of the CDR3 is TGTGCCAGTAGTACTACAGGGGCAAATTCACCCCTCCACTTT.

As concerns this clone: The junction differs from germline at one of its ends, possibly a read error. Other DNA sequences from this sample encode an identical CDR3 as well. V is TRBV19 and J is TRBJ1-1; possibly TRBD1 for D (5 bases). The germline CDR1 and CDR2 sequences are LNHDA and SQIVND (reference sequence). CDR3 size: 13 residues. This CDR3 reads CASSIGGSTEAFF. The CDR3 DNA reads as TGTGCCAGTAGTATAGGGGGCTCCACTGAAGCCTTCTTT.

V and J are TRBV5-1 and TRBJ1-5; TRBD1 matches 7 bases. The CDR3 spans 14 residues. The ends lost 4 bases at V and 5 bases at J; junction bases unmatched: 6. The germline gives CDR1 SGHRS, CDR2 YFSETQ. CDR3 nucleotide sequence: TGCGCCAGCAGCCCCACAGGGGAGGATCAGCCCCAGCATTTT. This sequence encodes CASSPTGEDQPQHF. Using reference TRBV5-1 and TRBJ1-5 for the parts outside the CDR3, the full variable domain is KAGVTQTPRYLIKTRGQQVTLSCSPISGHRSVSWYQQTPGQGLQFLFEYFSETQRNKGNFPGRFSGRQFSNSRSEMNVSTLELGDSALYLCASSPTGEDQPQHFGDGTRLSIL.

V usage is TRBV2 and J usage is TRBJ1-6; D is undetermined. Germline CDR1 and CDR2: SNHLY and FYNNEI. The CDR3 totals 15 residues. V lost 6 bases to trimming and J lost 0 bases, with 9 bases between them. CDR3 sequence reads: CASSGRSSYNSPLHF. For the CDR3, the DNA is TGTGCCAGCAGCGGTCGAAGCTCCTATAATTCACCCCTCCACTTT.

The V and J genes are TRBV28 and TRBJ1-2; perhaps TRBD1 as D (6 bases). The germline V and J ends were trimmed by 7 bases and 2 bases, with 11 bases remaining between them. Per germline, CDR1 MDHEN and CDR2 SYDVKM. The CDR3 totals 13 residues. The CDR3 DNA follows: TGTGCCAGCACCATTGGACAGAACTATGGCTACACCTTC. Translating it yields CASTIGQNYGYTF.

The chain combines TRBV5-1 with TRBJ1-2; TRBD1 aligns across 7 bases. The V gene end was trimmed by 3 bases and the J gene end by 8 bases; junction bases not matched to a gene: 10. Germline V lookup: CDR1 SGHRS, CDR2 YFSETQ. The CDR3 consists of 14 residues. CDR3 sequence: CASSSGQARSGYTF. CDR3 DNA: TGCGCCAGCAGCTCCGGACAGGCCAGGTCCGGCTACACCTTC.

DNA for the CDR3: TGTGCCAGCACCACCTTTGAGGCCGCCTACCCTGAAGCTTTCTTT. Encoded protein: CASTTFEAAYPEAFF. V and J are TRBV28 and TRBJ1-1; no clear D gene. The CDR3 has 15 amino acids. Trimming took 7 bases from V and 6 from J, leaving 21 bases between them. The germline CDR1 and CDR2 sequences are MDHEN and SYDVKM.

The chain has TRBV19 and TRBJ1-2; D is undetermined. V lost 2 bases to trimming and J lost 7 bases, with 11 bases between them. Germline CDR1 is LNHDA and CDR2 is SQIVND (reference sequence). The CDR3 extends over 13 amino acids. CDR3 sequence reads: CASSILPGGGYTF. The CDR3 DNA follows: TGTGCCAGTAGTATATTACCGGGTGGTGGCTACACCTTC.

This sequence joins TRBV6-1 and TRBJ2-1, with 12 positions matching TRBD1. The CDR3 runs to 17 residues. Germline V gives CDR1 MNHNS, CDR2 SASEGT. The V and J ends lost 2 bases and 8 bases, in that order; junction bases with no gene match: 10. CDR3: CASSEPGQGAGGDEQFF. The CDR3 coding sequence is TGTGCCAGCAGTGAACCGGGACAGGGGGCGGGGGGAGATGAGCAGTTCTTC.

The rearrangement joins TRBV2 to TRBJ1-4, with 10 bases that match TRBD1. Germline V gene sequence: CDR1 SNHLY, CDR2 FYNNEI. J gave up 8 bases and V 6 bases, and 21 bases lay outside the gene matches. CDR3 length: 19 amino acids. The CDR3 nucleotides are TGTGCCAGCAGCTCGCTTCGGGACAGGGGCGTCTCTGTTGGGGAAAAACTGTTTTTT. Encoded protein: CASSSLRDRGVSVGEKLFF.

CDR3 bases: TGTGCCAGCTCCCCCGAGGCACGAAACACTGAAGCTTTCTTT. Amino acid sequence: CASSPEARNTEAFF. The rearrangement links TRBV2 to TRBJ1-1; D is unclear. CDR3 length equals 14 residues. The germline V gene has CDR1 SNHLY and CDR2 FYNNEI. Trimming pared 8 bases from V and 2 bases from J, leaving 15 bases between.

This chain joins TRBV30 and TRBJ2-5; a possible D gene is TRBD2 (6 bases). The J call may be faulty, since TRBJ2-7 better matches the DNA end. Per the germline V gene, CDR1 is GTSNPN and CDR2 is SVGIG (reference sequence). This CDR3 comprises 13 residues. The CDR3 sequence is CAWSVGTGDEQYF. The CDR3 bases are TGTGCCTGGAGTGTAGGGACGGGGGACGAGCAGTACTTC.

This chain joins TRBV6-5 and TRBJ1-5; 9 nucleotides match TRBD1. This CDR3 has 15 residues. The J segment lost 6 bases and the V segment lost 6 bases, leaving 9 bases of the junction unmatched. Germline V gene lookup returns CDR1 MNHEY and CDR2 SVGAGI. The CDR3 DNA reads as TGTGCCAGCAGCCCCGGGACAGGGCCCCGTCAGCCCCAGCATTTT. It yields the protein CASSPGTGPRQPQHF.

The rearrangement links TRBV6-5 to TRBJ1-4; no clear D gene. V was clipped by 2 bases and J by 8 bases, with 9 bases between them. The CDR3 length is 13 residues. CDR1 and CDR2 (germline): MNHEY, SVGAGI. For the CDR3, the DNA is TGTGCCAGCAGTTACATTGCGGGGGAAAAACTGTTTTTT. Protein sequence: CASSYIAGEKLFF.

The rearrangement joins TRBV7-2 to TRBJ2-7, with 10 bases identical to TRBD2. J lost 6 bases, V lost 1 base, and 9 bases had no gene match. Per the germline V gene, CDR1 is SGHTA and CDR2 is FQGNSA. There are 16 residues in the CDR3. The CDR3 DNA reads as TGTGCCAGCAGCTTAGTAACCGGGACTAGCGTGTTCGAGCAGTACTTC. Encoded protein: CASSLVTGTSVFEQYF.

The chain uses TRBV4-2 and TRBJ2-3; the match to TRBD1 covers 7 bases. The CDR3 loop spans 16 amino acids. CDR1 and CDR2 (germline): LGHNA, YNFKEQ. The V and J ends lost 2 bases and 0 bases, in that order; junction bases with no gene match: 5. CDR3: CASSQPTGPSTDTQYF. The CDR3 bases are TGTGCCAGCAGCCAACCGACAGGGCCTAGCACAGATACGCAGTATTTT.

The chain is built from TRBV18 and TRBJ2-7; 9 bases fit TRBD1. CDR3 length equals 15 residues. Germline V gene lookup returns CDR1 KGHSH and CDR2 LQKENI. The J segment lost 4 bases and the V segment lost 4 bases, leaving 8 bases of the junction unmatched. CDR3: CASSRQGVGKYEQYF. The CDR3, as DNA: TGTGCCAGCTCACGACAGGGGGTTGGGAAGTACGAGCAGTACTTC.

The J gene is TRBJ1-1, the V gene TRBV4-1, with a possible D match to TRBD1 (6 bases). CDR1 MGHRA and CDR2 YSYEKL come from the germline V gene. The CDR3 loop spans 15 amino acids. V lost 4 bases to trimming and J lost 0 bases, with 12 bases between them. The CDR3: CASSPADRLNTEAFF. DNA for the CDR3: TGCGCCAGCAGCCCGGCCGACAGGTTGAACACTGAAGCTTTCTTT.

The chain combines TRBV5-5 with TRBJ1-1; D unresolved. Germline CDR1 reads SGHKS; CDR2 reads YYEKEE (reference sequence). V was cut by 5 bases and J by 0 bases, with 5 bases left in between. The CDR3 sequence is 12 residues long. CDR3 in DNA: TGTGCCAGCAGTACACTGAACACTGAAGCTTTCTTT. It yields the protein CASSTLNTEAFF.